This TCR beta chain was found in a study of T-cell reconstitution after alpha-beta-depleted transplantation in children. Library preparation (for TCRbeta) was performed with unique molecular identifiers. MiXCR, run by TCRdb on the PCR reads, gives a single entry per CDR3 protein. The data show a few hundred thousand distinct CDR3 sequences, with 10% seen just once and approximately 2.3% held by the top ten. The CDR3 sequence is 18 residues long. V was cut by 8 bases and J by 0 bases, with 21 bases left in between. Germline-derived CDR1 and CDR2 are SGHNT and YYREEE (reference sequence). Specimen: PBMCs from the stem cell graft donor, collected from the stem cell graft. The chain is built from TRBV5-4 and TRBJ2-6; perhaps TRBD2 as D (5 bases). The source of this sequence is a human donor who donated a stem cell graft to a child with acute lymphoblastic leukemia. The CDR3 reads CARGLGLACCSGANVLTF. As DNA, the CDR3 is TGTGCCAGGGGCCTCGGGCTAGCCTGCTGCTCTGGGGCCAACGTCCTGACTTTC.